The next 15 T cell receptor beta chains were all read from a single sample in a study of synovial regulatory T cells in juvenile arthritis. Some clones are missing from TCRdb's copy, which holds only in-frame ones; the method was immunoSEQ multiplex PCR. The sample includes 6,000 to 8,000 clones. The sample taken for sequencing was Treg cells from blood. Subset of the sample: remaining (HLA-DR-negative) circulating blood Treg cells. These receptors were obtained from a donor between 2 and 35 years old with juvenile idiopathic arthritis.

The J gene is TRBJ2-1, the V gene TRBV7-8; TCRdb reports TRBD1, a call that lacks DNA to check it against. The CDR3 loop spans 15 amino acids. The coding DNA is unavailable. CDR1 is SGHVS and CDR2 is FQNEAQ in the germline V gene. This chain's CDR3 is CASSFWAGTYNEQFF.

This rearrangement joins TRBV6-5 to TRBJ2-1; the TCRdb D gene call, TRBD1, has no DNA to confirm it. The CDR3 extends over 11 amino acids. The protein alone is recorded here. CDR1 and CDR2 (germline): MNHEY, SVGAGI. CDR3 in amino acids: CASIRQGRQFF.

Judged by frequency, this clone is medium-sized (0.01 to 0.1%). The rearrangement uses TRBV27 and TRBJ2-3; TCRdb's D call, TRBD1, is unchecked because there is no DNA. CDR1 and CDR2 (germline): MNHEY, SMNVEV (reference sequence). The CDR3 spans 14 residues. No nucleotide data were recorded. CDR3: CASSRGGLADTQYF.

V is TRBV19 and J is TRBJ2-2. The CDR3 spans 15 residues. No coding sequence is recorded. CDR1 is LNHDA and CDR2 is SQIVND in the germline V gene (reference sequence). The CDR3 protein is CASIGRESFPGELFF.

The chain carries TRBV28 and TRBJ1-3; TCRdb lists TRBD1, though no DNA is available to test this call. The CDR3 runs to 16 residues. No DNA accompanies this entry. Germline loops: CDR1 MDHEN, CDR2 SYDVKM. CDR3 residues: CASRAYRGWAGNTIYF.

The rearrangement joins TRBV7-9 to TRBJ1-4. The CDR3 is 13 amino acids. The nucleotide record is missing. The germline CDR1 and CDR2 sequences are SEHNR and FQNEAQ (reference sequence). CDR3 protein: CASSLVPNEKLFF.

The V gene is TRBV4-2, the J gene TRBJ1-2; the D gene TCRdb calls, TRBD1, cannot be checked with no DNA. The CDR3 spans 15 residues. DNA is not recorded here. Germline V gene sequence: CDR1 LGHNA, CDR2 YNFKEQ. This CDR3 is CASSARRAGESGYTF.

This sequence joins TRBV4-1 and TRBJ2-2; TCRdb's D call, TRBD1, is unchecked because there is no DNA. Germline CDR1 and CDR2: MGHRA and YSYEKL. The CDR3 extends over 15 amino acids. DNA is not on record. The CDR3 loop is CASSQDLGVAGELFF.

The chain has TRBV23-1 and TRBJ1-5. TRBV23-1 is known as an ORF, though its function is uncertain. The CDR3 totals 21 residues. No DNA sequence was recorded. This CDR3 is CASTQHMGWVSPPNKVGSQHF.

This chain uses TRBV2 with TRBJ2-2; TCRdb proposes TRBD2, but this gene call is untestable without DNA. The CDR3 is made up of 15 amino acids. No DNA was logged. Per the germline V gene, CDR1 is SNHLY and CDR2 is FYNNEI. CDR3 in amino acids: CASKSQRGSTGELFF.

This chain links TRBV5-1 with TRBJ2-1; the TCRdb call, TRBD2, lacks DNA for checking. This CDR3 has 20 amino acids. No DNA sequence was recorded. Germline loops: CDR1 SGHRS, CDR2 YFSETQ. CDR3 amino acids: CASSLVRALAGSLGYNEQFF. The entire variable domain, with the rest obtained from reference TRBV5-1 and TRBJ2-1, is as follows: KAGVTQTPRYLIKTRGQQVTLSCSPISGHRSVSWYQQTPGQGLQFLFEYFSETQRNKGNFPGRFSGRQFSNSRSEMNVSTLELGDSALYLCASSLVRALAGSLGYNEQFFGPGTRLTVL.

This chain links TRBV6-6 with TRBJ1-1. This CDR3 comprises 15 residues. DNA is not recorded here. Germline V gene sequence: CDR1 MNHNY, CDR2 SVGAGI (reference sequence). This CDR3 reads CASSRTGTVNTEAFF.

This CDR3 is CASSLVQGTSYEQYF. V and J are TRBV5-1 and TRBJ2-7; with no DNA, the TCRdb D assignment of TRBD1 cannot be verified. CDR1 and CDR2 (germline): SGHRS, YFSETQ. This CDR3 spans 15 amino acids. Only the protein is available.

This clone is medium-sized by frequency. The rearrangement links TRBV18 to TRBJ1-2; no DNA is available, so the TRBD1 call from TCRdb remains unchecked. CDR1 is KGHSH and CDR2 is LQKENI in the germline V gene. There are 12 residues in the CDR3. No nucleotide data were recorded. This chain's CDR3 is CASSQNKWGYTF.

This sequence joins TRBV11-2 and TRBJ1-1. This CDR3 contains 13 residues. DNA is not recorded here. CDR1 and CDR2 from the germline V gene are SGHAT and FQNNGV. The chain's CDR3 is CASRTPGSLEAFF.